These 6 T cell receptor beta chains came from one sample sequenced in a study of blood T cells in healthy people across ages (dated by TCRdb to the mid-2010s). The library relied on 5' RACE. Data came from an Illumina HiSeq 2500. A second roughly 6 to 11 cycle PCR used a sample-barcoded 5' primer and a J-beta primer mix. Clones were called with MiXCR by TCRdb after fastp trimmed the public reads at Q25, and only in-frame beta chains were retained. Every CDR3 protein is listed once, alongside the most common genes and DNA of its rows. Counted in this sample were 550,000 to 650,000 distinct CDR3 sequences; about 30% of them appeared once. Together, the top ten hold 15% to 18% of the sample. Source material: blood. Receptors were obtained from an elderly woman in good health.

CDR3 bases: TGTGCCTGGAGTGTACCGGGACATTCTCTTCAGGAGACCCAGTTCTTC. Protein: CAWSVPGHSLQETQFF. The chain is built from TRBV30 and TRBJ2-1; TRBD1 might be the D (6 bases). The CDR3 is 16 amino acids. Trimming removed 0 bases at V and 13 bases at J, with 25 bases between. Looked up from germline, CDR1 is GTSNPN and CDR2 is SVGIG (reference sequence).

CDR3 DNA: TGTGCCAGCAGCCAAGGGGTTAGCGGGGAGGCGGGGAATGAGCAGTTCTTC. It specifies CASSQGVSGEAGNEQFF. The chain has TRBV4-2 and TRBJ2-1, with TRBD2 identical over 8 bases. The CDR3 spans 17 residues. V lost 1 base to trimming and J lost 7 bases; unmatched junction nucleotides: 12. The germline CDR1 and CDR2 sequences are LGHNA and YNFKEQ.

CDR3 DNA: TGTGCCAGCTCACCACCGTCAGGGGGCAGCGGTCCACCCCTCCACTTT. Translating it yields CASSPPSGGSGPPLHF. The chain links TRBV18 to TRBJ1-6; 8 bases fit TRBD1. The CDR3 sequence is 16 residues long. The V gene end was trimmed by 0 bases and the J gene end by 11 bases; junction bases not matched to a gene: 9. Germline V gene data show CDR1 as KGHSH and CDR2 as LQKENI.

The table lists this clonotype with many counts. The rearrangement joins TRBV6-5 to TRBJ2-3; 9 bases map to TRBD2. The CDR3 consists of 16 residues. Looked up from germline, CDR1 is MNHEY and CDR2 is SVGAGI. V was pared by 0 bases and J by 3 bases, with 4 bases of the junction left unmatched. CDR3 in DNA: TGTGCCAGCAGTTACTCGAGCCTAGCGGGGACAGATACGCAGTATTTT. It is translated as CASSYSSLAGTDTQYF.

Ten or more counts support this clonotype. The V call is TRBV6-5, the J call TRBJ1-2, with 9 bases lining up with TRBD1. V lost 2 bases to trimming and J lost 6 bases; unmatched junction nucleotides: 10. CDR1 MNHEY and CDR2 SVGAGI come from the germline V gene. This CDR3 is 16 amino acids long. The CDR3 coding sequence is TGTGCCAGCAGTTACCTAACCGGGACAGGGACGAATGGCTACACCTTC. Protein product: CASSYLTGTGTNGYTF.

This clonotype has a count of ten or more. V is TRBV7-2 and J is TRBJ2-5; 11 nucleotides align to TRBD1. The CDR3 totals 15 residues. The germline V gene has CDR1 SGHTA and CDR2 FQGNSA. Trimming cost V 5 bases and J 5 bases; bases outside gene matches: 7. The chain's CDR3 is CASSPEGTGGETQYF. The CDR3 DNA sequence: TGTGCCAGCAGCCCCGAGGGGACAGGGGGGGAGACCCAGTACTTC.